The 16 T cell receptor beta chains presented below share a single source sample, sequenced in a study of lymphopenia after photon versus proton radiotherapy (dated by TCRdb to about 2019). Library method: the immunoSEQ multiplex PCR assay. TCRdb holds this immuneACCESS table with in-frame rearrangements only. Some clones are missing; in checked studies, unresolved V genes explain under half, and the rest has no known cause. This sample gives more than 20,000 clones in total; 75% to 90% of them show up just once. The top ten clonotypes cover 3% to 4% of the sample. This specimen consisted of peripheral blood, obtained from a patient treated with photon-based radiotherapy. These receptors all come from a woman aged 50 to 65 with pancreatic cancer.

This chain uses TRBV11-2 with TRBJ2-2; 9 nucleotides match TRBD1. The germline V gene encodes CDR1 SGHAT and CDR2 FQNNGV. The CDR3 length is 15 residues. The junction had 3 bases not matched to a gene; V was cut back by 2 bases and J by 5 bases. The CDR3 DNA reads TGTGCCAGCAGCTTAACAGGGGGCAGGACCGGGGAGCTGTTTTTT. This sequence encodes CASSLTGGRTGELFF.

The chain joins TRBV9 to TRBJ2-3; maybe TRBD1 (5 bases). The CDR3 runs to 17 residues. CDR1 is SGDLS, CDR2 YYNGEE, per germline. Trimming stripped 3 bases from V and 4 bases from J, with 21 bases between. In nucleotides, the CDR3 is TGTGCCAGCAGCGAGGGGCTAAGGGCTTCAAGGGCAGATACGCAGTATTTT. Translation: CASSEGLRASRADTQYF.

This chain connects TRBV28 to TRBJ1-2; the D is unclear. CDR3 length equals 12 residues. V was trimmed by 8 bases and J by 4 bases, leaving 11 bases between them. Germline loops: CDR1 MDHEN, CDR2 SYDVKM. In nucleotides, the CDR3 is TGTGCCAGCGGGGAAGGTTTCTATGGCTACACCTTC. Translation: CASGEGFYGYTF.

This rearrangement joins TRBV7-2 to TRBJ2-5; tentatively, D is TRBD2 (6 bases). The CDR3 length is 15 residues. The V end was cut by 5 bases, the J end by 5 bases, with 18 bases between. Germline-derived CDR1 and CDR2 are SGHTA and FQGNSA. The CDR3 loop reads CASSLWGESGETQYF. The DNA for the CDR3 is TGTGCCAGCAGCCTTTGGGGGGAGTCGGGGGAGACCCAGTACTTC.

This clone has more than one count but fewer than ten. The gene calls are TRBV7-9 and TRBJ2-7; perhaps TRBD2 as D (7 bases). The V gene's germline CDR1 is SEHNR and CDR2 FQNEAQ (reference sequence). Between the trimmed V and J ends, which lost 5 bases and 5 bases, there was a span of 19 bases. The CDR3 is made up of 15 amino acids. The CDR3 spells CASSPVGRGANEQYF. CDR3 coding DNA: TGTGCCAGCAGCCCAGTGGGACGGGGGGCCAACGAGCAGTACTTC.

The chain is built from TRBV28 and TRBJ2-1, with 9 bases lining up with TRBD2. J gave up 8 bases and V 4 bases, and 6 bases lay outside the gene matches. The CDR3 has 14 residues. Germline V gene sequence: CDR1 MDHEN, CDR2 SYDVKM. CDR3 residues: CASSSSGLADEQFF. CDR3 bases: TGTGCCAGCAGTTCCTCGGGACTAGCCGATGAGCAGTTCTTC.

As DNA, the CDR3 is TGTGCCTGGGGTGAGCTCCCTTCGTCCTACGAGCAGTACTTC. It codes for CAWGELPSSYEQYF. The chain joins TRBV30 to TRBJ2-7; D gene uncertain. CDR3 length equals 14 residues. Germline values: CDR1 GTSNPN, CDR2 SVGIG (reference sequence). V was pared by 5 bases and J by 1 base, with 15 bases between. The whole variable domain, filled in from reference TRBV30 and TRBJ2-7, reads SQTIHQWPATLVQPVGSPLSLECTVEGTSNPNLYWYRQAAGRGLQLLFYSVGIGQISSEVPQNLSASRPQDRQFILSSKKLLLSDSGFYLCAWGELPSSYEQYFGPGTRLTVT.

The J gene is TRBJ2-1, the V gene TRBV21-1; the table's D call, TRBD2, has no DNA check behind it. TRBV21-1 is described as a pseudogene. This CDR3 comprises 16 residues. CDR3 protein: CASRPMLAGSYNEQFF. CDR3 coding DNA: TGTGCCAGCAGGCCCATGCTAGCGGGATCTTACAATGAGCAGTTCTTC.

This clone was detected only a few times. The rearrangement uses TRBV9 and TRBJ1-1; D gene unclear. CDR1 is SGDLS, CDR2 YYNGEE, per germline. V lost 4 bases and J 5 bases, leaving 27 bases between the germline ends. The CDR3 loop spans 18 amino acids. The CDR3, as DNA: TGTGCCAGCAGCCCTCTGGCGGTTCTGTCTCCCCCGGGGACTGAAGCTTTCTTT. Protein: CASSPLAVLSPPGTEAFF.

V is TRBV14 and J is TRBJ2-7; D is perhaps TRBD1 (6 bases). Per the germline V gene, CDR1 is SGHDN and CDR2 is FVKESK. Trimming took 3 bases from V and 4 from J, leaving 13 bases between them. The CDR3 runs 14 residues. In DNA, the CDR3 is TGTGCCAGCAGCCATGGCAGGGGCGGATACGAGCAGTACTTC. As protein: CASSHGRGGYEQYF.

V and J are TRBV30 and TRBJ1-2; 7 positions agree with TRBD1. CDR3 length equals 13 residues. With V trimmed by 2 bases and J by 5 bases, 5 bases remained unmatched. The germline V gene has CDR1 GTSNPN and CDR2 SVGIG (reference sequence). DNA of the CDR3: TGTGCCTGGAGTCGGGACAGACCTTATGGCTACACCTTC. This translates into CAWSRDRPYGYTF. The variable domain in full, completed from reference TRBV30 and TRBJ1-2, reads SQTIHQWPATLVQPVGSPLSLECTVEGTSNPNLYWYRQAAGRGLQLLFYSVGIGQISSEVPQNLSASRPQDRQFILSSKKLLLSDSGFYLCAWSRDRPYGYTFGSGTRLTVV.

The rearrangement uses TRBV5-1 and TRBJ1-2; 8 bases fit TRBD1. Trimming took 4 bases from V and 9 from J; bases not matched to a gene: 5. The CDR3 runs 12 residues. Looked up from germline, CDR1 is SGHRS and CDR2 is YFSETQ. The CDR3 region is CASSPDRVRYTF. The CDR3 bases are TGCGCCAGCAGCCCGGACAGGGTCCGCTACACCTTC.

The J gene is TRBJ2-7, the V gene TRBV30; D is unclear. Germline CDR1 reads GTSNPN; CDR2 reads SVGIG (reference sequence). V lost 3 bases to trimming and J lost 0 bases, with 6 bases between them. The CDR3 consists of 12 residues. The CDR3 sequence is CAWRVSSYEQYF. CDR3 bases: TGTGCCTGGAGGGTGAGCTCCTACGAGCAGTACTTC.

This chain uses TRBV7-9 with TRBJ2-2, with 8 bases matching TRBD1. Germline V gives CDR1 SEHNR, CDR2 FQNEAQ (reference sequence). This CDR3 is built from 18 residues. The V and J ends lost 5 bases and 6 bases, in that order; junction bases with no gene match: 17. The CDR3 protein is CASSQGVRTGKRAGELFF. The CDR3 DNA reads as TGTGCCAGCAGCCAAGGGGTCCGGACAGGGAAAAGGGCCGGGGAGCTGTTTTTT.

The chain links TRBV4-1 to TRBJ1-4, with 7 bases aligning to TRBD1. V gave up 3 bases and J gave up 7 bases; unmatched junction bases: 11. The germline V gene encodes CDR1 MGHRA and CDR2 YSYEKL. The CDR3 consists of 16 residues. The CDR3 nucleotides read TGCGCCAGCAGCCACCCCAGAGCGGGGGACAGTGAAAAACTGTTTTTT. Amino acid sequence: CASSHPRAGDSEKLFF.

The chain couples TRBV11-2 to TRBJ1-6, with D possibly matching TRBD1 (5 bases). The germline V gene encodes CDR1 SGHAT and CDR2 FQNNGV. V dropped 7 bases and J dropped 8 bases, with 21 bases sitting between them. This CDR3 has 16 residues. CDR3: CASTSVGGRGDSPLHF. CDR3 DNA sequence: TGTGCCAGCACCTCAGTGGGGGGTAGGGGTGATTCACCCCTCCACTTT.